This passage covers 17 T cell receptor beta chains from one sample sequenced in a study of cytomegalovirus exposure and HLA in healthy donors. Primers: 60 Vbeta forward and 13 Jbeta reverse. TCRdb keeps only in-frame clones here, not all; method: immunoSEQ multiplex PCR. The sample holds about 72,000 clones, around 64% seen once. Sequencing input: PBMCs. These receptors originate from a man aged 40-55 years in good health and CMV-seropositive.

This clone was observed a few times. The CDR3 region is CASSLDRVYGYTF. Here the CDR3 DNA reads TGTGCCAGCAGCCTGGACAGGGTGTATGGCTACACCTTC. The V call is TRBV11-2, the J call TRBJ1-2, with TRBD1 identical over 8 bases. The CDR3 consists of 13 residues. The germline CDR1 and CDR2 sequences are SGHAT and FQNNGV. Trimming at V came to 5 bases and at J to 5 bases, leaving 4 bases not matched to a gene.

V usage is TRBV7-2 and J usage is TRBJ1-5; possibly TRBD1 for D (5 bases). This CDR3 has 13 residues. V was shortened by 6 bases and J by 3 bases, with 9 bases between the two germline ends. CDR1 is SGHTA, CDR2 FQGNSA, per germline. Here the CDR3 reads CASSGGVNQPQHF. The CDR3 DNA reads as TGTGCCAGCAGTGGGGGGGTCAATCAGCCCCAGCATTTT.

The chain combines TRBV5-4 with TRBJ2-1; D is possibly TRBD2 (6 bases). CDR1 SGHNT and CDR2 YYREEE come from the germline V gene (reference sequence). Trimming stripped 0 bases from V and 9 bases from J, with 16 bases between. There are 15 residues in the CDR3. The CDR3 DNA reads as TGTGCCAGCAGCTTGGGCAACCTCGGAGGGTCTGAGCAGTTCTTC. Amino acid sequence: CASSLGNLGGSEQFF.

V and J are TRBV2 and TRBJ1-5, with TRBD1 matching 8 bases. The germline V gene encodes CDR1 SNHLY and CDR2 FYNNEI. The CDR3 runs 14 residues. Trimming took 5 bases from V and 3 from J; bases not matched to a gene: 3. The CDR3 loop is CASSPGQDNQPQHF. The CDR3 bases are TGTGCCAGCAGTCCGGGACAGGACAATCAGCCCCAGCATTTT.

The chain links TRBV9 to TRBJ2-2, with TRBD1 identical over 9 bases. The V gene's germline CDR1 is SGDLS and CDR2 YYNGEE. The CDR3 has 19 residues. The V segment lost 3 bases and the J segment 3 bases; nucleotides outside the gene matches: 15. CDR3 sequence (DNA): TGTGCCAGCAGCGGCTATGGGACAGGGCTTTCGGTTGACACCGGGGAGCTGTTTTTT. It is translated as CASSGYGTGLSVDTGELFF.

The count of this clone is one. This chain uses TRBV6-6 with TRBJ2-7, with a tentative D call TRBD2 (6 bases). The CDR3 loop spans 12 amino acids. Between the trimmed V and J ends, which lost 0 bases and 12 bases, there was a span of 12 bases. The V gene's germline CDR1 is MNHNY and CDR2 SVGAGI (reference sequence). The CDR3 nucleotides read TGTGCCAGCAGTTACTCCGGCGGGATGGGGTACTTC. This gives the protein CASSYSGGMGYF.

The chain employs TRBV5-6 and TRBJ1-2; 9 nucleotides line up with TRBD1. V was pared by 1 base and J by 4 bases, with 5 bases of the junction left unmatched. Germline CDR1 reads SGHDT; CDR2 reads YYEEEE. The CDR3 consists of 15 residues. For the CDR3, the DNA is TGTGCCAGCAGCTTGCCGGGACAGGGCCTCTATGGCTACACCTTC. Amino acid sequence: CASSLPGQGLYGYTF.

The CDR3 spells CASSRSDGYTF. CDR3 nucleotide sequence: TGTGCCAGCAGCCGCTCGGATGGCTACACCTTC. The V call is TRBV9, the J call TRBJ1-2; D gene ambiguous. Trimming took off 4 bases at V and 6 bases at J, with 7 bases between the two ends. The germline V gene has CDR1 SGDLS and CDR2 YYNGEE. The CDR3 runs 11 residues.

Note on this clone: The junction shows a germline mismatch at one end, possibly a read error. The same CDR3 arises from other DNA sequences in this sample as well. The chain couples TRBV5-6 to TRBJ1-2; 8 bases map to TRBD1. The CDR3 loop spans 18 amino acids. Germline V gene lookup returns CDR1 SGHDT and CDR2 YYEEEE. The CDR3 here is CASSLEDVYQGAHYGYTF. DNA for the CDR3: TGTGCCAGCAGCTTGGAGGACGTTTATCAGGGGGCGCATTATGGTTACACCTTC.

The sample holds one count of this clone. The DNA for the CDR3 is TGTGCCAGCAGCTTTGGACAGGGAAAGTACAATGAGCAGTTCTTC. Its translation is CASSFGQGKYNEQFF. The chain is built from TRBV13 and TRBJ2-1; the match to TRBD1 covers 8 bases. V was pared by 3 bases and J by 4 bases, with 5 bases of the junction left unmatched. Germline-derived CDR1 and CDR2 are PRHDT and FYEKMQ (reference sequence). This CDR3 region has 15 residues.

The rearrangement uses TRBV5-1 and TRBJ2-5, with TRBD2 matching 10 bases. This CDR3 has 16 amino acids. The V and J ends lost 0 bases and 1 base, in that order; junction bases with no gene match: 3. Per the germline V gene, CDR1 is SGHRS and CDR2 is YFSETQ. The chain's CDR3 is CASSLGQRGGQETQYF. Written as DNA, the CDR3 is TGCGCCAGCAGCTTGGGCCAGCGGGGGGGCCAAGAGACCCAGTACTTC.

CDR3 nucleotides: TGTGCCAGCAGTGAAGCTGAGGGGGACGAGCAGTTCTTC. It yields the protein CASSEAEGDEQFF. The chain is built from TRBV2 and TRBJ2-1, with D possibly matching TRBD1 (6 bases). The CDR3 runs 13 residues. V gave up 0 bases and J gave up 10 bases, with 10 bases separating them. Germline-derived CDR1 and CDR2 are SNHLY and FYNNEI.

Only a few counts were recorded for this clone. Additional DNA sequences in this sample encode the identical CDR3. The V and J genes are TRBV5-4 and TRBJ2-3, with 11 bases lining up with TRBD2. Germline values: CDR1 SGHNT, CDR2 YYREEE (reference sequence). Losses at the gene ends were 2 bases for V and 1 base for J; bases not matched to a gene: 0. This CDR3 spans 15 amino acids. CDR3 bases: TGTGCCAGCAGCTTTAGCGGGGGGGGCACAGATACGCAGTATTTT. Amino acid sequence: CASSFSGGGTDTQYF.

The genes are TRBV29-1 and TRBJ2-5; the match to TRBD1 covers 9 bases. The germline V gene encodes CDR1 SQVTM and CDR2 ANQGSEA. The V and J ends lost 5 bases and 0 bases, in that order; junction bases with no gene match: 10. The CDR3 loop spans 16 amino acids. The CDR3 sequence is CSVPEGGQGYQETQYF. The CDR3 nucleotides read TGCAGCGTTCCAGAGGGTGGACAGGGGTACCAAGAGACCCAGTACTTC.

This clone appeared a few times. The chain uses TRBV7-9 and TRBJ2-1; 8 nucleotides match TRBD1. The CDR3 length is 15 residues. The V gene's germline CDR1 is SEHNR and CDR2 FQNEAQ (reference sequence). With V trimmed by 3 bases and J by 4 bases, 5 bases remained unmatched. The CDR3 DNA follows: TGTGCCAGCAGCTTTGGGCAGGGGGCTTACAATGAGCAGTTCTTC. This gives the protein CASSFGQGAYNEQFF.

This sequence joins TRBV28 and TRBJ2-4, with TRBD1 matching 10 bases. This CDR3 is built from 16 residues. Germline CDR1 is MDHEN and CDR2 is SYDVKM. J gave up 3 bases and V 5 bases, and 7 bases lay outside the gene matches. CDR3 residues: CASSTPGQGFKNIQYF. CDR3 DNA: TGTGCCAGCAGTACTCCGGGACAGGGGTTCAAAAACATTCAGTACTTC.

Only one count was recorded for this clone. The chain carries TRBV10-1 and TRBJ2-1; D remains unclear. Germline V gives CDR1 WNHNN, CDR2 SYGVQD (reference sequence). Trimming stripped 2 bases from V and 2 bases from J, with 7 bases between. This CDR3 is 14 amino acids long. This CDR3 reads CASSEDQAYNEQFF. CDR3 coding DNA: TGCGCCAGCAGTGAGGACCAGGCCTACAATGAGCAGTTCTTC.